This T cell receptor beta chain was documented in a study of blood T cell repertoires in COVID-19. Across the whole study: COVID-19 samples from acute and convalescent phases originated in the United States, Italy and Spain. PBMCs, B-cell-depleted T cells, or T cells provided the cDNA or gDNA that made up the material.

The table came from immunoSEQ multiplex PCR; TCRdb's copy has only in-frame clones and leaves some out. The data hold approximately 300,000 clones, with 80% to 90% observed a single time. The V end lost 2 bases, the J end lost 6 bases, and 14 bases lay between the germline ends. The CDR3 is 14 amino acids. The germline CDR1 and CDR2 sequences are SQVTM and ANQGSEA. V gene TRBV29-1 combines with J gene TRBJ2-1; possibly TRBD1 for D (6 bases). The sequence was obtained from a man aged 25-40 years with acute or convalescent COVID-19. The sequencing input was peripheral blood. In DNA form, the CDR3 reads TGCAGCGTTGAATTGAGGTGGGACATCAATGAGCAGTTCTTC. Residues: CSVELRWDINEQFF.